This is a list of T cell receptor beta chains from one sample in a study of blood T cells in healthy people across ages. Via MiXCR, TCRdb re-called the 5' RACE reads, giving one row per CDR3 protein. The repertoire has about 1.5 million distinct CDR3 sequences, roughly two fifths of them found once; the top ten carry 4%. The sample taken for sequencing was blood. These receptors originate from a woman between 18 and 29 years old in good health. CDR3s include the opening cysteine and the closing phenylalanine or tryptophan. D genes are given only for firm matches. Size is stated for part of the rows, as once, few or many counts, or as a class when the clone is expanded.

J | size | D | V | CDR3 | DNA
TRBJ2-1 | NA | TRBD2 | TRBV12-3/TRBV12-4 | CASSPPTSERDEQFF | TGTGCCAGCAGTCCCCCGACTAGCGAGCGCGATGAGCAGTTCTTC
TRBJ2-7 | few | NA | TRBV6-2/TRBV6-3 | CASSSTYNEQYF | TGTGCCAGCAGTTCCACATACAATGAGCAGTACTTC
TRBJ1-1 | once | NA | TRBV3-1 | CASSPLDSRNTEAFF | TGTGCCAGCAGCCCCTTAGACAGTAGGAACACTGAAGCTTTCTTT
TRBJ2-3 | few | TRBD2 | TRBV7-3 | CASSLEPGLPTDTQYF | TGTGCCAGCAGCTTAGAGCCGGGACTACCTACAGATACGCAGTATTTT
TRBJ1-4 | few | NA | TRBV7-8 | CASSPEAGSNEKLFF | TGTGCCAGCAGCCCCGAGGCTGGGTCGAATGAAAAACTGTTTTTT
TRBJ1-4 | few | NA | TRBV20-1 | CSAAQSATNEKLFF | TGCAGTGCTGCACAGAGCGCAACTAATGAAAAACTGTTTTTT
TRBJ2-1 | few | TRBD2 | TRBV9 | CASSETSGTHEQFF | TGTGCCAGCAGCGAAACTAGCGGGACCCATGAGCAGTTCTTC
TRBJ2-5 | once | NA | TRBV6-5 | CASSRLLGGYNEQYF | TGTGCCAGCAGTCGCCTATTAGGAGGCTACAATGAGCAGTACTTC
TRBJ2-3 | NA | TRBD2 | TRBV30 | CAFRLAGDTDTQYF | TGTGCCTTTCGACTAGCGGGAGACACAGATACGCAGTATTTT
TRBJ2-3 | few | TRBD2 | TRBV7-2 | CASSSFGLAGGRSDTQYF | TGTGCCAGCAGCTCCTTTGGACTAGCGGGAGGGAGGTCAGATACGCAGTATTTT
TRBJ2-4 | NA | NA | TRBV27 | CASAYAAKNIQYF | TGTGCCAGCGCGTACGCGGCCAAAAACATTCAGTACTTC
TRBJ1-6 | few | TRBD1 | TRBV20-1 | CSAPGTGDSPLHF | TGCAGTGCTCCCGGGACAGGGGATTCACCCCTCCACTTT
TRBJ2-1 | NA | TRBD2 | TRBV4-3 | CASSHTRRTSGTYNEQFF | TGCGCCAGCAGCCACACCAGACGGACTAGCGGGACCTACAATGAGCAGTTCTTC
TRBJ1-2 | few | NA | TRBV4-1 | CASSQGYGENYGYTF | TGCGCCAGCAGCCAAGGGTACGGGGAGAACTATGGCTACACCTTC
TRBJ2-7 | once | TRBD2 | TRBV28 | CASSSLTSGNFNEQYF | TGTGCCAGCAGTTCCCTGACTAGCGGAAACTTCAATGAGCAGTACTTC
TRBJ2-4 | few | TRBD2 | TRBV4-3 | CASSQGSGGALNIQYF | TGCGCCAGCAGCCAAGGGAGCGGGGGGGCCTTAAACATTCAGTACTTC
TRBJ2-3 | NA | NA | TRBV7-9 | CASSVVVTDTQYF | TGTGCCAGCAGCGTAGTTGTCACAGATACGCAGTATTTT
TRBJ2-3 | few | NA | TRBV25-1 | CASSERGRGNTDTQYF | TGTGCCAGCAGTGAACGTGGCAGGGGAAACACAGATACGCAGTATTTT
TRBJ1-2 | few | NA | TRBV6-5 | CASGGRATNYGYTF | TGTGCCAGCGGTGGCAGGGCTACCAACTATGGCTACACCTTC
TRBJ2-2 | NA | NA | TRBV6-2/TRBV6-3 | CASSWGLGTGELFF | TGTGCCAGCAGTTGGGGACTGGGCACCGGGGAGCTGTTTTTT
TRBJ1-1 | few | NA | TRBV20-1 | CSARTDEAFF | TGCAGTGCTAGGACGGATGAAGCTTTCTTT
TRBJ1-5 | few | NA | TRBV27 | CASSFGTNQPQHF | TGTGCCAGCAGTTTTGGGACAAATCAGCCCCAGCATTTT
TRBJ2-3 | NA | TRBD2 | TRBV12-3/TRBV12-4 | CASSPRGDYTDTQYF | TGTGCCAGCAGTCCCCGGGGGGACTACACAGATACGCAGTATTTT
TRBJ2-7 | NA | NA | TRBV7-2 | CASSFWGEQYF | TGTGCCAGCAGCTTTTGGGGGGAGCAGTACTTC